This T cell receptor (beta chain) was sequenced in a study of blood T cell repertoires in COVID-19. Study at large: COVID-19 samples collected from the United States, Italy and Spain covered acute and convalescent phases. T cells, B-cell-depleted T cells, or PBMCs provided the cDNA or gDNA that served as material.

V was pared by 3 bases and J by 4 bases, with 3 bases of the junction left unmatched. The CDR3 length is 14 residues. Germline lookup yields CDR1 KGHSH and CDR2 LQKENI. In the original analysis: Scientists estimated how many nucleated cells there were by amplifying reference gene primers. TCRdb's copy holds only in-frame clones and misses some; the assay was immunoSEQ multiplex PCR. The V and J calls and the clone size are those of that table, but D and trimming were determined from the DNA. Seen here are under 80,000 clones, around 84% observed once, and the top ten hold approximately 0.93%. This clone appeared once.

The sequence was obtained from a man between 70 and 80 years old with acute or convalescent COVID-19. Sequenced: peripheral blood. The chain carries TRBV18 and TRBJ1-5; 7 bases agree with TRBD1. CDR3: CASSPAGGNQPQHF. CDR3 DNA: TGTGCCAGCTCACCGGCAGGGGGGAATCAGCCCCAGCATTTT.